The clone carrying this T cell receptor beta chain was observed a handful of times. This sample stems from a study of cytomegalovirus exposure and HLA in healthy donors. The CDR3 covers 14 residues. Looked up from germline, CDR1 is SGDLS and CDR2 is YYNGEE. Trimming shortened V by 0 bases and J by 1 base, and 8 bases separated the two germline ends. Here immunoSEQ multiplex PCR was the method, and the copy in TCRdb shows in-frame clones only, minus some. The sample has approximately 140,000 clones, roughly 90% seen once. The TCR comes from a man in his late teens or twenties in good health and CMV-seronegative. The specimen sequenced was PBMCs. The gene calls are TRBV9 and TRBJ2-7, with D unclear. CDR3 nucleotides: TGTGCCAGCAGCGTAGCTACTTGGTCCTACGAGCAGTACTTC. Protein product: CASSVATWSYEQYF.